This passage covers 11 T cell receptor beta chains from one sample sequenced in a study of blood T cells in healthy people across ages. A second about 7 to 12 cycle PCR used barcoded and J-beta primers. Each CDR3 protein gets one entry after TCRdb re-called the 5' RACE reads with MiXCR. The repertoire includes 700,000 to 950,000 distinct CDR3 sequences, around 40% of them detected once, and under 25% sits in the top ten. The sequenced sample consisted of blood. These receptor sequences come from a woman aged 60-70 years in good health.

This clonotype was counted at least ten times. This rearrangement joins TRBV4-3 to TRBJ2-5; 8 bases align to TRBD1. The CDR3 is 19 amino acids. The junction had 19 bases not matched to a gene; V was cut back by 3 bases and J by 4 bases. The germline CDR1 and CDR2 sequences are LGHNA and YSLEER. In DNA, the CDR3 is TGCGCCAGCAGCCACTCCTCCTCTCGGCAGGGGGCACCGTCAGAGACCCAGTACTTC. This translates into CASSHSSSRQGAPSETQYF.

This clonotype was counted between two and nine times. The chain has TRBV20-1 and TRBJ2-7; D is uncertain. Germline loops: CDR1 DFQATT, CDR2 SNEGSKA (reference sequence). The CDR3 contains 12 residues. Trimming stripped 1 base from V and 5 bases from J, with 9 bases between. CDR3 in amino acids: CSARVGTNEQYF. CDR3 coding DNA: TGCAGTGCTAGAGTGGGTACAAACGAGCAGTACTTC.

The chain carries TRBV3-1 and TRBJ1-5; no reliable D call. V shed 0 bases and J shed 9 bases, with 12 bases lying between them. From germline, CDR1 is LGHDT and CDR2 YNNKEL (reference sequence). This CDR3 is built from 14 residues. The CDR3 DNA follows: TGTGCCAGCAGCCAAGAAGGGCCCTATCGGCCCCAGCATTTT. It encodes CASSQEGPYRPQHF.

This clonotype appeared many times. This chain connects TRBV4-2 to TRBJ2-4, with 9 bases identical to TRBD2. V lost 0 bases to trimming and J lost 8 bases; unmatched junction nucleotides: 11. From germline, CDR1 is LGHNA and CDR2 YNFKEQ. There are 17 residues in the CDR3. The chain's CDR3 is CASSQEWMGAGGDIQYF. The CDR3 bases are TGTGCCAGCAGCCAAGAGTGGATGGGAGCGGGAGGTGACATTCAGTACTTC.

The chain is built from TRBV20-1 and TRBJ2-3; TRBD2 matches 7 bases. Germline V gene lookup returns CDR1 DFQATT and CDR2 SNEGSKA (reference sequence). V lost 7 bases and J lost 1; bases outside the gene matches: 5. The length of the CDR3 is 13 residues. The CDR3, as DNA: TGCAGTGGGGCGGGAGAGCGCACAGATACGCAGTATTTT. It encodes CSGAGERTDTQYF.

This chain uses TRBV25-1 with TRBJ2-7; TRBD1 matches 9 bases. With 2 bases clipped from V and 3 bases from J, the junction kept 14 bases outside the gene matches. Germline V lookup: CDR1 MGHDK, CDR2 SYGVNS. The CDR3 consists of 18 residues. In DNA form, the CDR3 reads TGTGCCAGCAGTGAACACCTTGGGGGACAGGGAACCGTCTACGAGCAGTACTTC. This translates into CASSEHLGGQGTVYEQYF.

This clonotype was recorded a few times. The chain links TRBV2 to TRBJ2-1, with D possibly TRBD2 on 7 matching bases. V was trimmed by 7 bases and J by 3 bases, leaving 16 bases between them. This CDR3 region has 15 residues. From germline, CDR1 is SNHLY and CDR2 FYNNEI. In DNA, the CDR3 is TGTGCCAGCACCGGAGGGGGGGCTTTCTACAATGAGCAGTTCTTC. Protein: CASTGGGAFYNEQFF.

J is TRBJ2-3 and V is TRBV29-1; D unclear. The germline CDR1 and CDR2 sequences are SQVTM and ANQGSEA. V lost 7 bases to trimming and J lost 5 bases, with 22 bases between them. The CDR3 is 15 residues long. CDR3 loop: CSASRGGSNGDTQYF. The CDR3 nucleotides are TGCAGCGCCTCCAGAGGTGGGTCCAACGGAGATACGCAGTATTTT.

The V call is TRBV24-1, the J call TRBJ2-1; 9 bases fit TRBD1. J lost 0 bases, V lost 4 bases, and 12 bases had no gene match. Germline assignment: CDR1 KGHDR and CDR2 SFDVKD. The CDR3 totals 19 residues. The CDR3 DNA is TGTGCCACCAGTGAATCCGGGACAGGGCCCCCCAGCTCCTACAATGAGCAGTTCTTC. This gives the protein CATSESGTGPPSSYNEQFF.

The chain combines TRBV20-1 with TRBJ2-3; TRBD2 agrees at 7 bases. The ends lost 3 bases at V and 1 base at J; junction bases unmatched: 10. The CDR3 has 16 residues. Germline V gene lookup returns CDR1 DFQATT and CDR2 SNEGSKA (reference sequence). CDR3 sequence reads: CSASVGGGLGTDTQYF. DNA of the CDR3: TGCAGTGCTAGTGTCGGCGGGGGTCTTGGCACAGATACGCAGTATTTT.

The V call is TRBV7-9, the J call TRBJ2-6, with 11 bases fitting TRBD1. V gave up 5 bases and J gave up 4 bases; unmatched junction bases: 10. The CDR3 extends over 18 amino acids. Germline assignment: CDR1 SEHNR and CDR2 FQNEAQ (reference sequence). The CDR3 spells CASSQGDRGWEGANVLTF. The DNA of the CDR3 is TGTGCCAGCAGCCAAGGGGACAGGGGGTGGGAAGGGGCCAACGTCCTGACTTTC.